This T cell receptor beta chain was profiled in a study of T cells in Graves' hyperthyroidism and ophthalmopathy (dated by TCRdb to about 2019). As for the study more broadly: Peripheral blood samples were taken at initial diagnosis, before any treatment was given. A discovery cohort of about a hundred patients, fewer than 50 with Graves' ophthalmopathy and about 60 with stable Graves' hyperthyroidism, was used to find distinguishing TCR V-J signatures. An independent validation cohort of 18 to 20 hyperthyroidism patients and approximately 16 patients who later progressed to ophthalmopathy tested prospective prediction of ophthalmopathy. The roughly 91 discovery patients were randomly divided into training and test sets at a 7:3 ratio. In addition, the study compared T-cell repertoires in thyroid tissue and in blood from roughly six Graves' hyperthyroidism patients. Once sampling was done, hyperthyroidism patients were given methimazole at a starting dose of 30 mg daily, whereas ophthalmopathy patients were given high-dose intravenous methylprednisolone. According to the paper, TCR Vbeta CDR3 sequencing was carried out on some 140 peripheral blood samples, which came from fewer than 50 ophthalmopathy, fewer than 80 hyperthyroidism and approximately 17 progressor patients. General findings and caveats noted by the study authors: A 13 V-J signature model separated ophthalmopathy from stable hyperthyroidism, with about 88% sensitivity and roughly 81% specificity in cross-validation and 80%/75% in testing. In validation, the model predicted progression to ophthalmopathy a median of roughly six months before onset, with over 55% sensitivity and about 75% specificity. Most expanded thyroid clonotypes (frequency above 0.001) were also detected in blood, suggesting blood repertoires may reflect thyroid immune responses. No statistical method was used to set the sample size in advance, and investigators knew the group allocation.

TCR beta CDR3 regions were amplified from RNA transcripts. For the first round of RT-PCR on the TCR CDR3, the HTBI primer set was used together with the Qiagen OneStep RT-PCR kit. A second multiplex PCR round built the libraries, followed by size selection and purification. Paired-end sequencing of the libraries was performed with 100 bp reads on an Illumina HiSeq2000. As for how the authors treated the data: Raw data were processed with SOAPnuke, discarding reads with adapters, uncalled bases, mean Phred below 15, or no exact constant-primer or identifier match. COPE v1.2.5 was used to merge high-quality paired reads, and clonotypes were defined as unique nucleotide sequences. MiTCR v1.1 was used to align clonotypes to the IMGT TRBV, TRBD and TRBJ reference segments. The analysis was restricted to V-J combinations with a frequency above 0.0001, which together covered 99% to 99.2% of the repertoires. The TCS score was defined as F50 (clonal expansion) divided by E x V (chaos), with BLOSUM62-based TCRdist calculated between CDR3 peptides within each V-J. Welch's t-statistics and random forest reduced roughly 540 V-J features to 10 to 15, which were used in a naive Bayes classifier (R e1071). TCRdb took the public reads, trimmed them with fastp at Q25, ran MiXCR for clone calling and kept in-frame beta chains. Each CDR3 protein appears once, grouped with its most common genes and DNA. TCRdb, not the original authors, processed these V and J calls. In this sample the table shows around 600,000 distinct CDR3 sequences, around 15% of which occur a single time. Of the sample, around 3.5% is held by the ten largest clones.

In the ophthalmopathy patients, disease was moderately to severely active, with a Clinical Activity Score of 3 or more, a NOSPECS grade of 4 or more, and a duration of less than 3 months. Patients with uncontrolled infections, other autoimmune diseases, pregnancy or lactation were excluded. Diagnoses were based on clinical symptoms, serum thyroxine and TRAb, thyroid ultrasound and orbital computed tomography. PBMCs were isolated from about 10 ml of fresh peripheral blood by Ficoll-Paque density gradient centrifugation. Total RNA was extracted with Trizol reagent, and quality was checked on an Agilent 2100 Bioanalyzer. This clonotype was observed a few times. Its antigen target is currently unknown. It has no much larger one-base neighbor in the sample; base qualities were not kept. This TCR was recovered from a middle-aged woman with Graves' ophthalmopathy. The sequenced material came from blood.

The nucleotides are TGTGCCAGCAGCTTAGCCCTAGCGGGGGAACTAACCTACAATGAGCAGTTCTTC. Translated, this is CASSLALAGELTYNEQFF. The sequence is built from TRBV7-2 and TRBJ2-1; the junction holds 10 bases that match TRBD2. CDR1 and CDR2 are drawn from the germline V gene: SGHTA, FQGNSA. Ends trimmed: V by 0 bases, J by 2 bases; bases unmatched to a gene: 7. CDR3 length: 18 amino acids, cysteine to phenylalanine. Only the CDR3 part of the read is kept: 54 bases, read in frame from the first base.